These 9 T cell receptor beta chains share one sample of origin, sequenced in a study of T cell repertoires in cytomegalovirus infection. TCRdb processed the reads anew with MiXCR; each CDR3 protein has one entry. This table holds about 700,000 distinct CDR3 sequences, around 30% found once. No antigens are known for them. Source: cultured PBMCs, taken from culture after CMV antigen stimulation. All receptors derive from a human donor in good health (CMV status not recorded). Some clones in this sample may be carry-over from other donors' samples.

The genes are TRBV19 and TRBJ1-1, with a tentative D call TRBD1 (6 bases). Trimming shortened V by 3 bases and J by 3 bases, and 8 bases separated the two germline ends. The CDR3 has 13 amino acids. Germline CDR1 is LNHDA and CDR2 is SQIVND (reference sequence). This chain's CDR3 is CASSMEGDTEAFF. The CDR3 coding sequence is TGTGCCAGTAGTATGGAGGGGGACACTGAAGCTTTCTTT.

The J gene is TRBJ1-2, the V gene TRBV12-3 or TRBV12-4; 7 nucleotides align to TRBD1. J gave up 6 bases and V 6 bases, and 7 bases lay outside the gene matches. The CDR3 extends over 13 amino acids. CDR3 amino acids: CASSPGQRDGYTF. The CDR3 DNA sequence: TGTGCCAGCAGCCCGGGACAGCGAGATGGCTACACCTTC.

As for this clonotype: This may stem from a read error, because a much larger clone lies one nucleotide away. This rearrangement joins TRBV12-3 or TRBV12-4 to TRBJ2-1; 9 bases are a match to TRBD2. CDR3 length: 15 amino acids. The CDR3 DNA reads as TGTGCCAACAGTGTGGGACTAGCTACCTACAATGAGCAGTTCTTC. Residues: CANSVGLATYNEQFF.

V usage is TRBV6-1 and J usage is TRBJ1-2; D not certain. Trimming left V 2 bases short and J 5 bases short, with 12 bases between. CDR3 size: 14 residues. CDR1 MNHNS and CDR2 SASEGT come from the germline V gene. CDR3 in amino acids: CASSERTHVYGYTF. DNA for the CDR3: TGTGCCAGCAGTGAAAGGACGCACGTTTATGGCTACACCTTC.

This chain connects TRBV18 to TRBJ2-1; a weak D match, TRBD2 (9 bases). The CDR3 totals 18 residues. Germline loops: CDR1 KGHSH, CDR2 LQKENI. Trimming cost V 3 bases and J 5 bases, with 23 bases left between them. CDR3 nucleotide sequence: TGTGCCAGCTCACCGGGACAGGCTGGACTAGCGTCCCACAATGAGCAGTTCTTC. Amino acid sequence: CASSPGQAGLASHNEQFF.

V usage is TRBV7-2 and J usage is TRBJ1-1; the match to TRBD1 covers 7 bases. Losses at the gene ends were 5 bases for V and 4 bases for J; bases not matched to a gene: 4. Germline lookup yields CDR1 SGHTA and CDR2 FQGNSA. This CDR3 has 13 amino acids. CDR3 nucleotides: TGTGCCAGCAGCACGACAGGGTTCACTGAAGCTTTCTTT. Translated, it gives CASSTTGFTEAFF.

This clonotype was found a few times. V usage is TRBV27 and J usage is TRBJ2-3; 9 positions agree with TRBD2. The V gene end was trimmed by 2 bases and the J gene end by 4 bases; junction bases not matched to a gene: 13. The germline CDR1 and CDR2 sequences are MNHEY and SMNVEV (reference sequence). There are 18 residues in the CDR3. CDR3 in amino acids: CASSLLPRAGGPSDTQYF. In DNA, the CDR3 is TGTGCCAGCAGTTTACTCCCCAGGGCGGGAGGGCCTTCAGATACGCAGTATTTT.

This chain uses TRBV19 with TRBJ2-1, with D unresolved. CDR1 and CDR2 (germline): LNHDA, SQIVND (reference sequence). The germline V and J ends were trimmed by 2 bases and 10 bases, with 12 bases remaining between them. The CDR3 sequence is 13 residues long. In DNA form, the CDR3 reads TGTGCCAGTAGTATAAATACGCGCGACGAGCAGTTCTTC. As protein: CASSINTRDEQFF.

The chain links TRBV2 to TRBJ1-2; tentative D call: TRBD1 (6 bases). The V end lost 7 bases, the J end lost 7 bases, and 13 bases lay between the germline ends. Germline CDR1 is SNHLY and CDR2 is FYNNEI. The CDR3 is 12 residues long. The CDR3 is CASNRVTAGYTF. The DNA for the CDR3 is TGTGCCAGCAACAGGGTAACCGCTGGCTACACCTTC.